This TCR beta chain was found in a study of T cell changes during pregnancy in multiple sclerosis. The CDR3 spans 14 residues. Deletions cut 4 bases from V and 4 bases from J, with 15 bases between. In germline, CDR1 is SGHRS, CDR2 YFSETQ. This clone is deemed medium-sized. Sequencing used immunoSEQ multiplex PCR; TCRdb keeps in-frame clones, though not all of them. Seen here are tens of thousands of clones, about 91% observed once, and the top ten hold around 10%. This receptor was obtained from a female donor with multiple sclerosis, enrolled in a pregnancy study. The chain joins TRBV5-1 to TRBJ2-7; TRBD2 might be the D (5 bases). The sequencing used CD8+ T cells from peripheral blood mononuclear cells, collected after pregnancy. This CDR3 is CASSLAYGLYEQYF. CDR3 bases: TGCGCCAGCAGCCTGGCTTACGGACTTTACGAGCAGTACTTC. Full variable domain (rest looked up from reference TRBV5-1 and TRBJ2-7): KAGVTQTPRYLIKTRGQQVTLSCSPISGHRSVSWYQQTPGQGLQFLFEYFSETQRNKGNFPGRFSGRQFSNSRSEMNVSTLELGDSALYLCASSLAYGLYEQYFGPGTRLTVT.